Listed below are T cell receptor beta chains from one sample, sequenced in a study of blood T cell repertoires in COVID-19. Data came from immunoSEQ multiplex PCR; TCRdb stores just in-frame clones and leaves some out. This table holds roughly 120,000 clones, around 85% found once. Material for sequencing was peripheral blood. These receptors were obtained from a woman older than 75 with COVID-19, enrolled during active disease. The CDR3 runs from the conserved cysteine through the conserved F or W. The D gene is left open where the match is weak. Clone size, where shown, is once, few, many, or a class for clones that have expanded.

D | size | J | V | CDR3 | DNA
NA | NA | TRBJ1-4 | TRBV29-1 | CSVPAGLGEKLFF | TGCAGCGTTCCGGCAGGGTTAGGAGAAAAACTGTTTTTT
NA | NA | TRBJ2-7 | TRBV4-1 | CASSQDRGGYEQYF | TGCGCCAGCAGCCAAGATCGGGGAGGCTACGAGCAGTACTTC
NA | NA | TRBJ2-7 | TRBV7-2 | CASSSTMSGEQYF | TGTGCCAGCAGCTCCACGATGAGTGGTGAGCAGTACTTC
TRBD2 | NA | TRBJ2-2 | TRBV29-1 | CSVDVVGGAGGRTGELFF | TGCAGCGTTGATGTAGTGGGAGGGGCGGGAGGACGGACCGGGGAGCTGTTTTTT
TRBD1 | NA | TRBJ2-7 | TRBV27 | CASSRDRGSSYEQYF | TGTGCCAGCAGCAGGGACAGGGGAAGCTCCTACGAGCAGTACTTC
TRBD1 | NA | TRBJ2-1 | TRBV6-5 | CASSRGEGGNEEQFF | TGTGCCAGCTCAAGAGGGGAAGGGGGCAACGAAGAGCAGTTCTTC
NA | NA | TRBJ1-5 | TRBV9 | CASSPQPDSNQPQHF | TGTGCCAGCAGCCCACAACCCGATAGCAATCAGCCCCAGCATTTT
NA | NA | TRBJ1-3 | TRBV6-5 | CASSPKASGNTIYF | TGTGCCAGCAGCCCAAAAGCCTCTGGAAACACCATATATTTT
NA | NA | TRBJ2-5 | TRBV4-2 | CASSQGVTVQGETQYF | TGTGCCAGCAGCCAAGGGGTAACGGTCCAGGGGGAGACCCAGTACTTC
NA | NA | TRBJ1-1 | TRBV19 | CASSSWQGWAEAFF | TGTGCCAGTAGTAGTTGGCAGGGGTGGGCTGAAGCTTTCTTT
NA | NA | TRBJ2-2 | TRBV3-1/TRBV3-2 | CASSQSPSTGELFF | TGTGCCAGCAGCCAATCCCCTAGCACCGGGGAGCTGTTTTTT
TRBD1 | NA | TRBJ2-5 | TRBV11-2 | CASSLGTGLETQYF | TGTGCCAGCAGCTTAGGGACAGGGTTAGAGACCCAGTACTTC
NA | NA | TRBJ2-5 | TRBV20-1 | CSASGAGTHQETQYF | TGCAGTGCTAGTGGGGCCGGGACTCACCAAGAGACCCAGTACTTC
NA | NA | TRBJ2-3 | TRBV5-1 | CASSVPTSTDTQYF | TGCGCCAGCAGCGTACCGACTAGCACAGATACGCAGTATTTT
NA | NA | TRBJ2-7 | TRBV5-5 | CASSSHRYEQYF | TGTGCCAGCAGCTCCCACCGGTACGAGCAGTACTTC
TRBD1 | NA | TRBJ2-3 | TRBV24-1 | CATSDYTPGQGNTDTQYF | TGTGCCACCAGTGATTACACACCGGGACAGGGGAACACAGATACGCAGTATTTT
NA | once | TRBJ2-2 | TRBV19 | CASSRDGELFF | TGTGCCAGTAGCCGGGACGGGGAGCTGTTTTTT
NA | NA | TRBJ2-6 | TRBV6-4 | CASRDSGANVLTF | TGTGCCAGCAGGGACAGCGGGGCCAACGTCCTGACTTTC
TRBD2 | few | TRBJ2-2 | TRBV14 | CASSQEVGGPHTGELFF | TGTGCCAGCAGCCAAGAGGTGGGAGGGCCACACACCGGGGAGCTGTTTTTT
NA | NA | TRBJ1-1 | TRBV27 | CASSLGSGGTEAFF | TGTGCCAGCAGTTTAGGCAGCGGGGGCACTGAAGCTTTCTTT
NA | NA | TRBJ1-1 | TRBV6-6 | CASSFDTMNTEAFF | TGTGCCAGCAGTTTTGACACGATGAACACTGAAGCTTTCTTT
TRBD1 | once | TRBJ1-5 | TRBV28 | CASRPQGAWNQPQHF | TGTGCCAGCAGGCCCCAGGGGGCTTGGAATCAGCCCCAGCATTTT
TRBD1 | many | TRBJ1-5 | TRBV23-1 | CASSQSGTGFNQPQHF | TGCGCCAGCAGTCAATCTGGGACAGGGTTTAATCAGCCCCAGCATTTT
NA | NA | TRBJ2-6 | TRBV2 | CASSGVQTSGANVLTF | TGTGCCAGCAGTGGTGTACAGACCTCTGGGGCCAACGTCCTGACTTTC
NA | NA | TRBJ2-3 | TRBV7-3 | CASSQTVTPADTQYF | TGTGCCAGCAGCCAAACGGTTACCCCGGCAGATACGCAGTATTTT
NA | NA | TRBJ1-3 | TRBV7-2 | CASSLKRSISGNTIYF | TGTGCCAGCAGCTTAAAGCGCAGTATCTCTGGAAACACCATATATTTT
NA | NA | TRBJ1-2 | TRBV5-1 | CASSLTNRVTYGYTF | TGCGCCAGCAGCTTAACCAACAGGGTTACCTATGGCTACACCTTC
TRBD2 | NA | TRBJ2-5 | TRBV15 | CATSAGGGKETQYF | TGTGCCACCAGCGCGGGGGGGGGTAAAGAGACCCAGTACTTC
TRBD2 | NA | TRBJ2-5 | TRBV6-2/TRBV6-3 | CASSSARVGREGLTQYF | TGTGCCAGCAGTTCCGCTCGGGTGGGGCGGGAGGGCCTGACCCAGTACTTC
NA | NA | TRBJ2-7 | TRBV7-2 | CASSQIQGYEQYF | TGTGCCAGCAGCCAAATACAGGGCTACGAGCAGTACTTC
TRBD2 | NA | TRBJ2-5 | TRBV9 | CASSAGVGLGGETQYF | TGTGCCAGCAGCGCGGGGGTGGGACTAGGGGGAGAGACCCAGTACTTC
TRBD1 | NA | TRBJ1-2 | TRBV7-9 | CASSLVRWGQGDGGYTF | TGTGCCAGCAGCTTAGTTCGTTGGGGACAGGGGGATGGTGGCTACACCTTC
NA | NA | TRBJ2-1 | TRBV27 | CASSLAGEQFF | TGTGCCAGCAGTTTAGCGGGTGAGCAGTTCTTC
NA | NA | TRBJ1-5 | TRBV11-2 | CASSLAGNNQPQHF | TGTGCCAGCAGCTTAGCGGGAAACAATCAGCCCCAGCATTTT
NA | NA | TRBJ1-5 | TRBV6-1 | CASSSWGVSNQPQHF | TGTGCCAGCAGCTCCTGGGGGGTAAGCAATCAGCCCCAGCATTTT
TRBD1 | NA | TRBJ2-3 | TRBV5-1 | CASSDRATSTDTQYF | TGCGCCAGCAGCGACAGGGCTACGAGCACAGATACGCAGTATTTT
TRBD1 | NA | TRBJ1-3 | TRBV6-5 | CAIGQGSGNTIYF | TGTGCCATCGGACAGGGCTCTGGAAACACCATATATTTT
TRBD1 | NA | TRBJ1-1 | TRBV7-9 | CASSYHRDRNTEAFF | TGTGCCAGCAGCTACCACCGGGACAGGAACACTGAAGCTTTCTTT
NA | NA | TRBJ2-7 | TRBV5-6 | CASSFGRISGSYEQYF | TGTGCCAGCAGCTTTGGGCGAATATCCGGGAGCTACGAGCAGTACTTC
TRBD1 | NA | TRBJ1-5 | TRBV19 | CASRRLTGEGNQPQHF | TGTGCCAGTCGACGGCTGACAGGGGAGGGTAATCAGCCCCAGCATTTT
NA | NA | TRBJ2-7 | TRBV7-2 | CASSSRPDRIYEQYF | TGTGCCAGCAGCTCTCGCCCCGACAGGATTTACGAGCAGTACTTC
NA | NA | TRBJ2-6 | TRBV27 | CASSLRWANVLTF | TGTGCCAGCAGTCTCCGTTGGGCCAACGTCCTGACTTTC
TRBD2 | NA | TRBJ2-3 | TRBV9 | CASSLGLASDTQYF | TGTGCCAGCAGCTTAGGACTAGCGTCAGATACGCAGTATTTT
TRBD1 | once | TRBJ1-2 | TRBV27 | CASSPLRGGAGLGYTF | TGTGCCAGCAGTCCCCTGCGAGGGGGCGCCGGTCTTGGCTACACCTTC
TRBD1 | NA | TRBJ2-5 | TRBV11-1 | CASSPGSSGTVGRQYF | TGTGCCAGCAGCCCGGGGTCGTCGGGGACAGTGGGACGCCAGTACTTC
NA | few | TRBJ2-7 | TRBV19 | CASSPSSVGEQYF | TGTGCCAGTAGTCCTTCTAGCGTCGGCGAGCAGTACTTC
TRBD2 | NA | TRBJ2-1 | TRBV5-1 | CASSSTSGSTGEQFF | TGCGCCAGCAGTTCCACTAGCGGGAGTACTGGAGAGCAGTTCTTC
TRBD2 | NA | TRBJ2-7 | TRBV5-1 | CASSLEGTSSGEQYF | TGCGCCAGCAGCTTGGAGGGGACTAGCAGTGGCGAGCAGTACTTC
NA | NA | TRBJ1-2 | TRBV24-1 | CATSEAGGYTF | TGTGCCACCAGTGAGGCTGGTGGCTACACCTTC